This T cell receptor beta chain emerged from a study of metastatic and nonmetastatic thyroid tumors. Study context: Malignant thyroid and benign thyroid patients provided blood and tumor or nodule tissue whose repertoires were compared.

By frequency in the sample, this clone is medium-sized. The germline gives CDR1 MNHNY, CDR2 SVGAGI (reference sequence). The CDR3 loop spans 18 amino acids. With 2 bases removed from V and 0 bases from J, the gap between germline ends came to 17 bases. Until they underwent thyroid surgery, no patient had received any treatment. In the original analysis: A distant-metastasis classifier for papillary thyroid cancer was built using CDR3 differences across clinicopathological groups. TCRdb re-called the PCR reads through MiXCR. The V and J calls and clone size are TCRdb's, not the authors'. The profile covers some 1,900 clones, with roughly 9.8% appearing a single time and 11% to 15% taken by the ten largest.

This TCR derives from a female donor with papillary thyroid cancer or a benign thyroid nodule (not recorded which). Some clones in this sample may be carry-over from other donors' samples. The V call is TRBV6-6, the J call TRBJ1-5, with no clear D. Sequenced: tumor tissue. CDR3 sequence (DNA): TGTGCCAGCAGTTACACCCCGCAGAGATTCTTTAGCAATCAGCCCCAGCATTTT. It encodes CASSYTPQRFFSNQPQHF.